This T cell receptor (beta chain) was recorded in a study of radiotherapy plus CTLA-4 blockade in lung cancer. The overall study: Objective responses occurred in around 18% of patients; approximately 33% had disease control. Notes on the study in general: Response was reportedly best predicted by early blood T cell clone dynamics, with interferon-beta. Tumor-derived TCR clones expanded in blood after radiotherapy plus ipilimumab.

In this sample, this clone turned up a few times. The antigen is unknown. Chemo-refractory metastatic non-small-cell lung cancer patients received focal radiation with ipilimumab CTLA-4 blockade. Germline CDR1 and CDR2: MDHEN and SYDVKM. With V trimmed by 3 bases and J by 11 bases, 7 bases remained unmatched. The CDR3 sequence is 13 residues long. Assay: immunoSEQ multiplex PCR; the TCRdb copy retains only in-frame clones and omits some. The sample contains 35,000 to 50,000 clones, about three quarters of which appear only once. The receptor was isolated from a human donor with non-small cell lung cancer who had a complete response to radiotherapy plus ipilimumab. The chain carries TRBV28 and TRBJ1-1; 9 nucleotides match TRBD1. The input for sequencing was peripheral blood, taken from a patient treated with radiotherapy plus ipilimumab. The CDR3 DNA is TGTGCCAGCAGTTTGGGACAGGGCCTCGGGGCTTTCTTT. Its translation is CASSLGQGLGAFF.